A single sample is the source of the 28 T cell receptor beta chains below, sequenced in a study of CXCR3-negative and CXCR3-positive naive CD8 T cells. Study results and limitations: Researchers report that CXCR3-positive naive cells carry more hydrophobic TRB CDR3s than CXCR3-negative naive cells.

The libraries of TRB cDNA were prepared using 5' RACE with UMI labels. TCRdb reprocessed the 5' RACE reads and keeps a single row for each CDR3 protein, giving no DNA. This listing includes 120,000 to 150,000 distinct CDR3 sequences. The antigens for these receptors are not known. Sequencing was performed on naive CXCR3+ CD8+ T cells from blood. This sample's subset: CD45RO-CCR7+CD27+CD95- naive CD8+ T cells expressing CXCR3 (TNR3+). The origin of the receptors is a human donor in good health. Some clones in this sample may be carry-over from other donors' samples.

V gene TRBV29-1 combines with J gene TRBJ2-3. The CDR3 is 15 residues long. Germline lookup yields CDR1 SQVTM and CDR2 ANQGSEA. This chain's CDR3 is CSVESGSLSTDTQYF.

The chain has TRBV29-1 and TRBJ2-3; absent DNA, TCRdb's TRBD1 call cannot be checked. The length of the CDR3 is 14 residues. Looked up from germline, CDR1 is SQVTM and CDR2 is ANQGSEA. The CDR3 here is CSVVPGQDTDTQYF.

The V call is TRBV12-3 or TRBV12-4, the J call TRBJ2-7; with no DNA, the TCRdb D assignment of TRBD1 cannot be verified. CDR3 length equals 14 residues. The CDR3 reads CASSRPGQAYEQYF.

V usage is TRBV7-8 and J usage is TRBJ1-6. This CDR3 has 15 amino acids. Germline V gene sequence: CDR1 SGHVS, CDR2 FQNEAQ. CDR3 region: CASSLAQGSLSPLHF.

The chain recombines TRBV12-3 or TRBV12-4 with TRBJ2-2. The CDR3 covers 13 residues. The CDR3 spells CASSLANTGELFF.

V usage is TRBV4-1 and J usage is TRBJ1-2. CDR1 and CDR2 (germline): MGHRA, YSYEKL. This CDR3 region has 13 residues. CDR3 loop: CASSQGFRYGYTF.

The rearrangement links TRBV23-1 to TRBJ2-2; TCRdb indicates TRBD1, and absent DNA this call remains unverified. TRBV23-1 is an open reading frame whose function is uncertain. The CDR3 has 17 amino acids. Here the CDR3 reads CASSRGGQTPNTGELFF.

This CDR3 reads CASRGTLSDTQYF. This sequence joins TRBV6-5 and TRBJ2-3; the D call from TCRdb, TRBD2, cannot be confirmed without DNA. The CDR3 is 13 amino acids. CDR1 and CDR2 (germline): MNHEY, SVGAGI.

The V and J genes are TRBV29-1 and TRBJ1-1. Germline assignment: CDR1 SQVTM and CDR2 ANQGSEA. The CDR3 has 12 residues. Here the CDR3 reads CSVRTVNTEAFF. The entire variable domain, with the rest obtained from reference TRBV29-1 and TRBJ1-1, is as follows: SAVISQKPSRDICQRGTSLTIQCQVDSQVTMMFWYRQQPGQSLTLIATANQGSEATYESGFVIDKFPISRPNLTFSTLTVSNMSPEDSSIYLCSVRTVNTEAFFGQGTRLTVV.

The rearrangement links TRBV10-3 to TRBJ1-1; TCRdb gives TRBD1 as the D gene, but with no DNA this cannot be confirmed. Germline V gene data show CDR1 as ENHRY and CDR2 as SYGVKD. The CDR3 totals 14 residues. This CDR3 is CAISDPPGGTEAFF.

The CDR3 sequence: CASRLTSLKEQYF. This chain joins TRBV6-5 and TRBJ2-7; TCRdb proposes TRBD2, but this gene call is untestable without DNA. This CDR3 has 13 residues. Looked up from germline, CDR1 is MNHEY and CDR2 is SVGAGI.

The chain recombines TRBV27 with TRBJ2-7; TCRdb designates TRBD1, a call that cannot be tested without DNA. CDR3 length: 15 residues. Germline CDR1 reads MNHEY; CDR2 reads SMNVEV (reference sequence). CDR3 in amino acids: CASSLRGNPSYEQYF.

The rearrangement uses TRBV12-3 or TRBV12-4 and TRBJ2-1; TCRdb returns TRBD1, unconfirmable since there is no DNA. The CDR3 runs 16 residues. The CDR3 loop reads CASSPGQGATYNEQFF.

The chain carries TRBV11-3 and TRBJ2-2. There are 13 residues in the CDR3. Germline-derived CDR1 and CDR2 are SGHNT and YENEEA. The CDR3: CASSEDSTGELFF.

The chain recombines TRBV14 with TRBJ1-2; TCRdb selects TRBD1, and the lack of DNA leaves this call unchecked. This CDR3 is built from 14 residues. Germline assignment: CDR1 SGHDN and CDR2 FVKESK. CDR3 sequence: CASSPGQGPVGYTF. The variable domain in full, with the rest retrieved from reference TRBV14 and TRBJ1-2, is EAGVTQFPSHSVIEKGQTVTLRCDPISGHDNLYWYRRVMGKEIKFLLHFVKESKQDESGMPNNRFLAERTGGTYSTLKVQPAELEDSGVYFCASSPGQGPVGYTFGSGTRLTVV.

This chain uses TRBV28 with TRBJ2-1; with no DNA, the TCRdb D assignment of TRBD2 cannot be verified. This CDR3 region has 14 residues. Germline CDR1 MDHEN, CDR2 SYDVKM. The CDR3 reads CASSLTQVIDEQFF.

The chain joins TRBV29-1 to TRBJ2-3; TCRdb's D gene call, TRBD2, goes unchecked for lack of DNA. This CDR3 is built from 16 residues. From germline, CDR1 is SQVTM and CDR2 ANQGSEA. This CDR3 reads CSVEGIGLPSTDTQYF.

The V and J genes are TRBV21-1 and TRBJ2-3; TCRdb picks TRBD1, but there is no DNA to check that call. TRBV21-1 has pseudogene status. The CDR3 runs to 16 residues. CDR3 amino acids: CASSFKWGQGTDTQYF.

The CDR3 protein is CSAVGTDLTYEQYF. V usage is TRBV20-1 and J usage is TRBJ2-7; TCRdb designates TRBD1, a call that cannot be tested without DNA. CDR3 length equals 14 residues. CDR1 and CDR2 from the germline V gene are DFQATT and SNEGSKA (reference sequence).

The gene calls are TRBV4-3 and TRBJ2-1; TCRdb outputs TRBD2, but without DNA this stays unchecked. The germline gives CDR1 LGHNA, CDR2 YSLEER. This CDR3 contains 14 residues. The CDR3: CASSQASSDNEQFF.

This chain links TRBV5-1 with TRBJ2-5; TCRdb designates TRBD1, a call that cannot be tested without DNA. CDR3 length: 13 amino acids. CDR1 and CDR2 from the germline V gene are SGHRS and YFSETQ. CDR3 amino acids: CASSLGGQETQYF.

The CDR3 region is CASSEGRAVIYNEQFF. The chain links TRBV2 to TRBJ2-1; TCRdb proposes TRBD2, but this gene call is untestable without DNA. The CDR3 covers 16 residues. Germline loops: CDR1 SNHLY, CDR2 FYNNEI.

This sequence joins TRBV2 and TRBJ2-7. Germline V lookup: CDR1 SNHLY, CDR2 FYNNEI. The CDR3 runs 12 residues. The CDR3 here is CASRDPPYEQYF.

The CDR3 sequence: CASSQGPWNTEAFF. The gene calls are TRBV4-3 and TRBJ1-1; TCRdb designates TRBD1, a call that cannot be tested without DNA. This CDR3 is 14 amino acids long. The V gene's germline CDR1 is LGHNA and CDR2 YSLEER.

CDR3 loop: CASSLSGRSTDTQYF. The rearrangement links TRBV5-1 to TRBJ2-3; the TCRdb call, TRBD2, lacks DNA for checking. Germline V gene data show CDR1 as SGHRS and CDR2 as YFSETQ. The CDR3 length is 15 residues.

The chain has TRBV28 and TRBJ2-1; the TRBD2 assignment by TCRdb is unverifiable without DNA. There are 14 residues in the CDR3. Germline values: CDR1 MDHEN, CDR2 SYDVKM. CDR3: CASSPAWALSEQFF.

The chain uses TRBV28 and TRBJ2-3; TCRdb's D gene call, TRBD2, goes unchecked for lack of DNA. CDR1 and CDR2 from the germline V gene are MDHEN and SYDVKM. The length of the CDR3 is 16 residues. The CDR3 sequence: CASSFISSGGLDTQYF. The full variable domain, completed using reference TRBV28 and TRBJ2-3, is DVKVTQSSRYLVKRTGEKVFLECVQDMDHENMFWYRQDPGLGLRLIYFSYDVKMKEKGDIPEGYSVSREKKERFSLILESASTNQTSMYLCASSFISSGGLDTQYFGPGTRLTVL.

The chain carries TRBV7-8 and TRBJ1-2. Germline CDR1 reads SGHVS; CDR2 reads FQNEAQ. CDR3 length: 11 residues. CDR3: CASSHGWGYTF.